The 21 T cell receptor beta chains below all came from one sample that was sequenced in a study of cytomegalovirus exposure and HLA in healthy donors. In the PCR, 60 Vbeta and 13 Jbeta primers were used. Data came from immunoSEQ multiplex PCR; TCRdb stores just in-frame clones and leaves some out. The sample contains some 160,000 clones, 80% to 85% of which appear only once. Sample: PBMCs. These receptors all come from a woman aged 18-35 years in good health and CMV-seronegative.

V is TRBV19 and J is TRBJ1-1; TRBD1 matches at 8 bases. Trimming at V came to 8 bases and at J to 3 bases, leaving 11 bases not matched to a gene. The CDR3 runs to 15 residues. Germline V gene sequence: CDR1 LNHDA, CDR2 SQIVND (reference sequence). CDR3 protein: CASRSGGAWDTEAFF. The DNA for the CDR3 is TGTGCCAGTCGCTCAGGGGGCGCGTGGGACACTGAAGCTTTCTTT.

Here the CDR3 DNA reads TGTGCCAGTAGTATAGAAGGGCAGGGCACGGCCCAGCATTTT. It specifies CASSIEGQGTAQHF. The chain has TRBV19 and TRBJ1-5, with D maybe TRBD1 (5 bases). Looked up from germline, CDR1 is LNHDA and CDR2 is SQIVND (reference sequence). The V end lost 0 bases, the J end lost 11 bases, and 14 bases lay between the germline ends. This CDR3 region has 14 residues. Full variable domain (missing parts from reference TRBV19 and TRBJ1-5): DGGITQSPKYLFRKEGQNVTLSCEQNLNHDAMYWYRQDPGQGLRLIYYSQIVNDFQKGDIAEGYSVSREKKESFPLTVTSAQKNPTAFYLCASSIEGQGTAQHFGDGTRLSIL.

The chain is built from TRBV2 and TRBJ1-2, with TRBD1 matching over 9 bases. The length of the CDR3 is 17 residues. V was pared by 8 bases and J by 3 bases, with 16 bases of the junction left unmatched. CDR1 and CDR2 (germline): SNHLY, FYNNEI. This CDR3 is CASHRGTGRRPYYGYTF. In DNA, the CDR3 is TGTGCCAGCCACCGGGGGACAGGGAGAAGACCCTACTATGGCTACACCTTC.

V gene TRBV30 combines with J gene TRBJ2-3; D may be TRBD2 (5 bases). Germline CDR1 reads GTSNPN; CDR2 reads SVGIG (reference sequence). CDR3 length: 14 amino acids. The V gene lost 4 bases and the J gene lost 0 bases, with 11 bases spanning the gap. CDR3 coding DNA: TGTGCCTGGACGGGGTACCTCAGCACAGATACGCAGTATTTT. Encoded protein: CAWTGYLSTDTQYF.

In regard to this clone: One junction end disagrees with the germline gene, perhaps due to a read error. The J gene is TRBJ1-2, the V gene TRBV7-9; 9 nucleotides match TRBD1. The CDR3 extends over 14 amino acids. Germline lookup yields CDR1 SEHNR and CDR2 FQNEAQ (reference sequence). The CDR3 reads CSSSPATGGYGYTF. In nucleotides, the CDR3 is TGTTCCAGCAGCCCCGCGACAGGGGGTTATGGCTACACCTTC.

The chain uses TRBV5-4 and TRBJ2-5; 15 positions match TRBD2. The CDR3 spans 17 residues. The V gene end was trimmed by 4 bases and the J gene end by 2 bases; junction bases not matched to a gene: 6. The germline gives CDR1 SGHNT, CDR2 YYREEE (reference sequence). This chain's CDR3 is CASSRGTSGGFQETQYF. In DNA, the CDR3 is TGTGCCAGCAGCCGAGGGACTAGCGGGGGGTTTCAAGAGACCCAGTACTTC.

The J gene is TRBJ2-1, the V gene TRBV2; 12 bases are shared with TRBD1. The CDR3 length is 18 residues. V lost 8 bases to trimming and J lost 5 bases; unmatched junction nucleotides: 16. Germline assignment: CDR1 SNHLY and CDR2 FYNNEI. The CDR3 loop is CASPRRDMGTGGNNEQFF. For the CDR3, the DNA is TGTGCCAGCCCCAGGAGGGACATGGGGACAGGGGGCAACAATGAGCAGTTCTTC.

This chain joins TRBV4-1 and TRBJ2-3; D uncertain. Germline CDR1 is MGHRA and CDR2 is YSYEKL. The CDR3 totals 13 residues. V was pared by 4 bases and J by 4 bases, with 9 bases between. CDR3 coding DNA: TGCGCCAGCAGCCTCACAGAATCAGATACGCAGTATTTT. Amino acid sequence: CASSLTESDTQYF.

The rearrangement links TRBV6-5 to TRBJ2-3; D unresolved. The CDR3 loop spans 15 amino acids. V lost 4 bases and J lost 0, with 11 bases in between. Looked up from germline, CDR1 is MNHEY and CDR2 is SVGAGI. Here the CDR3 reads CASSFLGPSTDTQYF. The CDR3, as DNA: TGTGCCAGCAGTTTCCTGGGCCCAAGCACAGATACGCAGTATTTT.

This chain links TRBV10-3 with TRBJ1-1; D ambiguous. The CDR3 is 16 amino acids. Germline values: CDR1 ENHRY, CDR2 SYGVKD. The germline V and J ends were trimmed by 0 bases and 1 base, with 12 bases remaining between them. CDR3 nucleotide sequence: TGTGCCATCAGTGAGTCGACGCGGTCGGGGAACACTGAAGCTTTCTTT. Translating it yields CAISESTRSGNTEAFF.

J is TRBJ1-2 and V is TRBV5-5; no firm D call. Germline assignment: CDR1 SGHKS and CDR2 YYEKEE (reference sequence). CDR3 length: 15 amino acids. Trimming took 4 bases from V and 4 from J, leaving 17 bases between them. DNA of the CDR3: TGTGCCAGCAGCCAGGTCGTTTCAGGCTTCTATGGCTACACCTTC. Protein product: CASSQVVSGFYGYTF.

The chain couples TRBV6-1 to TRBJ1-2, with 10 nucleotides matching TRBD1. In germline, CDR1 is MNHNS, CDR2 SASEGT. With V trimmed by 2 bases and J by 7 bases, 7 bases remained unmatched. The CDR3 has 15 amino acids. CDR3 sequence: CASSETGTGAFGYTF. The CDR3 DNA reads TGTGCCAGCAGTGAAACCGGGACAGGGGCGTTTGGCTACACCTTC.

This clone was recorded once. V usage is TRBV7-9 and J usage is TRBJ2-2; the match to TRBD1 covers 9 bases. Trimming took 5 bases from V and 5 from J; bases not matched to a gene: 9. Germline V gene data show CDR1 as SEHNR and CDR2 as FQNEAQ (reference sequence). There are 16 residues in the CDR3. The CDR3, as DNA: TGTGCCAGCAGCCCATACCGGGACAGGGTAACCGGGGAGCTGTTTTTT. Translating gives CASSPYRDRVTGELFF. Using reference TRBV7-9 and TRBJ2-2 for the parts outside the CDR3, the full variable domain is DTGVSQNPRHKITKRGQNVTFRCDPISEHNRLYWYRQTLGQGPEFLTYFQNEAQLEKSRLLSDRFSAERPKGSFSTLEIQRTEQGDSAMYLCASSPYRDRVTGELFFGEGSRLTVL.

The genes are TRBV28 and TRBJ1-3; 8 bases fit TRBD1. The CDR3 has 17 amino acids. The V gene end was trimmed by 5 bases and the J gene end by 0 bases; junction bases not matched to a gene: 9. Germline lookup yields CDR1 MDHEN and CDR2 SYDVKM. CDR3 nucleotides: TGTGCCAGCAGTCTTCCGACAGGGGAGAGCTCTGGAAACACCATATATTTT. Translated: CASSLPTGESSGNTIYF.

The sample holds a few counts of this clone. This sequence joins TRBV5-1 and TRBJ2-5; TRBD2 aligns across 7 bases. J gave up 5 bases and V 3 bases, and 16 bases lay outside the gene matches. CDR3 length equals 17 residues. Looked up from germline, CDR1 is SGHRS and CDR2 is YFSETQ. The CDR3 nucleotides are TGCGCCAGCAGCTACGAGACACCAGGACTAGAGGGGGAGACCCAGTACTTC. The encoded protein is CASSYETPGLEGETQYF.

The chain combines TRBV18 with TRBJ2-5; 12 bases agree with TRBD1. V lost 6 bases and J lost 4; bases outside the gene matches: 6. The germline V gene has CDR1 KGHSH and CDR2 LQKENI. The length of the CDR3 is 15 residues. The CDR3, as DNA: TGTGCCAGCTCCCTGGGGACAGGGGGCTTAGAGACCCAGTACTTC. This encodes CASSLGTGGLETQYF.

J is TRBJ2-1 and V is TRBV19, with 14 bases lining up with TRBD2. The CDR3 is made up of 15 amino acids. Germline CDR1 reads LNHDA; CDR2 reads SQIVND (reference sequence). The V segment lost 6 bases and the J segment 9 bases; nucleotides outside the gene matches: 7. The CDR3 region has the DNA TGTGCCAGTAGAACGACTAGCGGGGGGGCCCGTGAGCAGTTCTTC. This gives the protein CASRTTSGGAREQFF. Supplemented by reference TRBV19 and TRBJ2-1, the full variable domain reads DGGITQSPKYLFRKEGQNVTLSCEQNLNHDAMYWYRQDPGQGLRLIYYSQIVNDFQKGDIAEGYSVSREKKESFPLTVTSAQKNPTAFYLCASRTTSGGAREQFFGPGTRLTVL.

Here the CDR3 reads CASSLAGLSRTGELFF. The CDR3 nucleotides read TGTGCCAGCAGCTTAGCCGGACTCAGTAGAACCGGGGAGCTGTTTTTT. This chain joins TRBV11-3 and TRBJ2-2, with a possible D match to TRBD2 (5 bases). Germline V gene data show CDR1 as SGHNT and CDR2 as YENEEA. Between the trimmed V and J ends, which lost 1 base and 5 bases, there was a span of 14 bases. The CDR3 totals 16 residues.

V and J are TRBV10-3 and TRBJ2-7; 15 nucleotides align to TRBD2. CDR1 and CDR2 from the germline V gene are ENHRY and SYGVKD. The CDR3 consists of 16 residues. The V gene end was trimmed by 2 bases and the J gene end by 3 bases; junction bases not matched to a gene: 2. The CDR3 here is CAISETGLAGGYEQYF. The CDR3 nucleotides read TGTGCCATCAGTGAGACGGGACTAGCGGGGGGCTACGAGCAGTACTTC.

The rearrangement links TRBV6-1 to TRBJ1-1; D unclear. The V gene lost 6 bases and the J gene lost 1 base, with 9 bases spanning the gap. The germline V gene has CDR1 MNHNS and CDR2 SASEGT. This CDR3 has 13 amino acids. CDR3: CASRLQGNTEAFF. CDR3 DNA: TGTGCCAGCAGACTACAAGGGAACACTGAAGCTTTCTTT.

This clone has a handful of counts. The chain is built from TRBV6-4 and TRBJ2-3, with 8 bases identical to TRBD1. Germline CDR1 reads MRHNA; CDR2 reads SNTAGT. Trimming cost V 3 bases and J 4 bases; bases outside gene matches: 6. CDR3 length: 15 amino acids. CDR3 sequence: CASSEEGQGSDTQYF. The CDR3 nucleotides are TGTGCCAGCAGTGAAGAAGGACAGGGCTCAGATACGCAGTATTTT.